The next 13 T cell receptor beta chains were all read from a single sample in a study of blood T cell repertoires in COVID-19 (TCRdb year 2020). Library preparation was by the immunoSEQ multiplex PCR assay. TCRdb retrieved this table from immuneACCESS and kept in-frame rearrangements only. Not all clones are present; in checked studies, unresolved V genes account for under half, and no reason is known for the remainder. Recorded for this sample are 180,000 or so clones; 84% of them occurred a single time. The biggest ten clones account for about 16% of the sample. The sample consisted of PBMCs or T cells enriched from blood (not recorded which). Receptors originate from a man aged 50-60 years who had recovered from COVID-19.

J is TRBJ2-6 and V is TRBV2, with D maybe TRBD1 (6 bases). Trimming took off 2 bases at V and 4 bases at J, with 9 bases between the two ends. The CDR3 consists of 15 residues. Per the germline V gene, CDR1 is SNHLY and CDR2 is FYNNEI. The CDR3 nucleotides read TGTGCCAGCAGTGAACAGGGGACCGGGGCCAACGTCCTGACTTTC. Protein product: CASSEQGTGANVLTF.

This rearrangement joins TRBV6-5 to TRBJ1-1, with 8 nucleotides matching TRBD1. The CDR3 length is 14 residues. Unmatched junction bases numbered 5, after V lost 6 bases and J lost 2 bases. From germline, CDR1 is MNHEY and CDR2 SVGAGI. CDR3: CASRPGTGNTEAFF. The CDR3 nucleotides read TGTGCCAGCAGACCCGGGACAGGAAACACTGAAGCTTTCTTT.

V gene TRBV30 combines with J gene TRBJ2-7; D perhaps matches TRBD1 (5 bases). Between the trimmed V and J ends, which lost 0 bases and 6 bases, there was a span of 6 bases. Looked up from germline, CDR1 is GTSNPN and CDR2 is SVGIG (reference sequence). This CDR3 region has 11 residues. CDR3 bases: TGTGCCTGGAGTGTAGGGGTCGAGCAGTACTTC. Its translation is CAWSVGVEQYF.

This chain connects TRBV5-1 to TRBJ1-3; a weak D match, TRBD1 (5 bases). V was clipped by 4 bases and J by 4 bases, with 12 bases between them. Germline V gene data show CDR1 as SGHRS and CDR2 as YFSETQ. The CDR3 contains 14 residues. The chain's CDR3 is CASSPAAGGNTIYF. DNA of the CDR3: TGCGCCAGCAGCCCTGCGGCAGGGGGAAACACCATATATTTT.

The chain uses TRBV5-1 and TRBJ2-5; 9 bases are a match to TRBD1. Germline-derived CDR1 and CDR2 are SGHRS and YFSETQ. The trim removed 2 bases at V and 2 bases at J, leaving 4 bases unmatched. This CDR3 region has 15 residues. The CDR3: CASSFAGQGQETQYF. DNA for the CDR3: TGCGCCAGCAGCTTTGCGGGACAGGGACAAGAGACCCAGTACTTC. The variable domain in full, completed from reference TRBV5-1 and TRBJ2-5, reads KAGVTQTPRYLIKTRGQQVTLSCSPISGHRSVSWYQQTPGQGLQFLFEYFSETQRNKGNFPGRFSGRQFSNSRSEMNVSTLELGDSALYLCASSFAGQGQETQYFGPGTRLLVL.

V is TRBV20-1 and J is TRBJ2-7, with D possibly matching TRBD1 (6 bases). The length of the CDR3 is 15 residues. Trimming took 3 bases from V and 4 from J, leaving 19 bases between them. CDR1 and CDR2 from the germline V gene are DFQATT and SNEGSKA (reference sequence). CDR3 nucleotide sequence: TGCAGTGCTAGTCCTAATCACAGGGTTAGGTACGAGCAGTACTTC. Amino acid sequence: CSASPNHRVRYEQYF.

The chain joins TRBV5-4 to TRBJ1-2; maybe TRBD1 (5 bases). Trimming took off 3 bases at V and 5 bases at J, with 14 bases between the two ends. Per the germline V gene, CDR1 is SGHNT and CDR2 is YYREEE (reference sequence). The CDR3 sequence is 14 residues long. This chain's CDR3 is CASSSAGGEYGYTF. DNA for the CDR3: TGTGCCAGCAGCTCCGCCGGGGGAGAGTATGGCTACACCTTC.

V gene TRBV2 combines with J gene TRBJ1-2; D not certain. Germline CDR1 SNHLY, CDR2 FYNNEI. This CDR3 comprises 13 residues. V was trimmed by 3 bases and J by 2 bases, leaving 7 bases between them. The CDR3 DNA follows: TGTGCCAGCAGTGATGGCGGAAACTATGGCTACACCTTC. Amino acids: CASSDGGNYGYTF. Supplemented by reference TRBV2 and TRBJ1-2, the full variable domain reads EPEVTQTPSHQVTQMGQEVILRCVPISNHLYFYWYRQILGQKVEFLVSFYNNEISEKSEIFDDQFSVERPDGSNFTLKIRSTKLEDSAMYFCASSDGGNYGYTFGSGTRLTVV.

The gene calls are TRBV11-3 and TRBJ2-7, with D perhaps matching TRBD1 (6 bases). The CDR3 contains 13 residues. The V and J ends lost 2 bases and 2 bases respectively, with 7 bases between them. The germline V gene has CDR1 SGHNT and CDR2 YENEEA. The CDR3 DNA is TGTGCCAGCAGCTTAACAGGGACCTACGAGCAGTACTTC. It translates to CASSLTGTYEQYF.

This clone has just one count. The chain joins TRBV29-1 to TRBJ1-4, with 10 nucleotides matching TRBD1. The germline V gene encodes CDR1 SQVTM and CDR2 ANQGSEA. The CDR3 spans 13 residues. The ends lost 7 bases at V and 8 bases at J; junction bases unmatched: 7. CDR3 protein: CSGGQGKGEKLFF. The CDR3 DNA is TGCAGCGGGGGACAGGGGAAGGGCGAAAAACTGTTTTTT.

V and J are TRBV4-2 and TRBJ2-6; D is possibly TRBD2 (5 bases). Germline V gene data show CDR1 as LGHNA and CDR2 as YNFKEQ. The CDR3 is 19 amino acids. V lost 0 bases to trimming and J lost 0 bases, with 15 bases between them. The CDR3: CASSQEWTPLLSGANVLTF. The CDR3 nucleotides are TGTGCCAGCAGCCAAGAATGGACTCCTCTCCTCTCTGGGGCCAACGTCCTGACTTTC.

The chain links TRBV30 to TRBJ1-5, with TRBD1 matching 7 bases. With V trimmed by 2 bases and J by 4 bases, 8 bases remained unmatched. Looked up from germline, CDR1 is GTSNPN and CDR2 is SVGIG (reference sequence). This CDR3 is built from 15 residues. CDR3 DNA: TGTGCCTGGAGTACCTTCGACAGGGAAAATCAGCCCCAGCATTTT. Translating it yields CAWSTFDRENQPQHF.

This clone was seen a few times. This chain uses TRBV3-1 (or the pseudogene TRBV3-2) with TRBJ2-1; a possible D gene is TRBD1 (5 bases). Germline V gene lookup returns CDR1 LGHDT and CDR2 YNNKEL (reference sequence). The CDR3 loop spans 17 amino acids. V shed 0 bases and J shed 4 bases, with 16 bases lying between them. CDR3 in DNA: TGTGCCAGCAGCCAAGAGGTCCTACAGGCTTCATACAATGAGCAGTTCTTC. Translating it yields CASSQEVLQASYNEQFF.